These T cell receptor beta chains were read from a single sample in a study of liver allograft versus peripheral blood T cells. Via MiXCR, TCRdb re-called the reads, giving one row per CDR3 protein. The sample contains approximately 9,000 distinct CDR3 sequences, about 15% of which appear only once. These TCRs come from a human patient who had a liver transplant. Certain T cells may be donor cells from the graft. Both conserved end residues are part of each CDR3. The order of the fields is CDR3 length, clone size, V gene, D gene, J gene, CDR3 DNA, CDR3 protein. A D gene is named only where the DNA matches it firmly. Clone size, where shown, is once, few, many, or a class for clones that have expanded.

>17|few|TRBV12-3/TRBV12-4|TRBD2|TRBJ2-3
TGTGCCAGCAGTTACTACGGGAGGTCCGCCTCCACAGATACGCAGTATTTT
CASSYYGRSASTDTQYF
>18|few|TRBV7-2|TRBD2|TRBJ2-3
TGTGCCAGCAGCTTAGCGGGAAGGCTAGCGGGGGGTTTTGATACGCAGTATTTT
CASSLAGRLAGGFDTQYF
>14|medium-sized|TRBV6-6|.|TRBJ2-3
TGTGCCAGCAGTACCCGGACTAGCACAGATACGCAGTATTTT
CASSTRTSTDTQYF
>16|medium-sized|TRBV24-1|.|TRBJ2-1
TGTGCCACCAGTGATCCCCAGGGGAGCACCTACAATGAGCAGTTCTTC
CATSDPQGSTYNEQFF
>14|medium-sized|TRBV19|.|TRBJ1-6
TGTGCCAGTAGTACAGGACCCTATAATTCACCCCTCCACTTT
CASSTGPYNSPLHF
>16|.|TRBV7-9|.|TRBJ2-7
TGTGCCAGCAGCTTAGTTCTAGCAGGGCTTACCTACGAGCAGTACTTC
CASSLVLAGLTYEQYF
>13|medium-sized|TRBV18|TRBD2|TRBJ2-7
TGTGCCAGCTCCGGACTAGCGGGAGACGAGCAGTACTTC
CASSGLAGDEQYF
>12|few|TRBV20-1|.|TRBJ1-2
TGCAGTGCTAGTTCAGAATTCTATGGCTACACCTTC
CSASSEFYGYTF
>14|few|TRBV30|.|TRBJ1-6
TGTGCCTGGAGACCGGATCAGGATAATTCACCCCTCCACTTT
CAWRPDQDNSPLHF
>14|.|TRBV2|TRBD1|TRBJ2-1
TGTGCCAGCAGTGACGGGACAGGGGTCAATGAGCAGTTCTTC
CASSDGTGVNEQFF
>13|few|TRBV10-2|.|TRBJ2-7
TGCGCCAGCAGGGACGGGACCCGCCGGGAGCAGTACTTC
CASRDGTRREQYF
>14|many|TRBV27|.|TRBJ2-7
TGTGCCAGCAGTTTAAGGCGGGGCGGAAGCGAGCAGTACTTC
CASSLRRGGSEQYF
>17|.|TRBV12-3/TRBV12-4|.|TRBJ2-3
TGTGCCAGCAGTCCAGGGCCGGGACTTTTCCGCACAGATACGCAGTATTTT
CASSPGPGLFRTDTQYF
>14|medium-sized|TRBV6-1|.|TRBJ1-2
TGTGCCAGCAGTGAAGGGGGTCAATTCTATGGCTACACCTTC
CASSEGGQFYGYTF
>12|medium-sized|TRBV19|.|TRBJ1-3
TGTGCCAGTAGTCCAGAAGGAAACACCATATATTTT
CASSPEGNTIYF
>16|.|TRBV12-3/TRBV12-4|.|TRBJ2-6
TGTGCCAGCAGTTACTGGACCGGCTCTGGGGCCAACGTCCTGACTTTC
CASSYWTGSGANVLTF
>12|medium-sized|TRBV19|TRBD1|TRBJ1-1
TGTGCCAGTAGTATTCGGACAGGGGAAGCTTTCTTT
CASSIRTGEAFF
>13|medium-sized|TRBV7-9|.|TRBJ1-2
TGTGCCAGCAGCGAGCGGGGGGGCTATGGCTACACCTTC
CASSERGGYGYTF
>14|few|TRBV30|.|TRBJ2-1
TGTGCCTGGAACGCCTTAAGCTCCTACAATGAGCAGTTCTTC
CAWNALSSYNEQFF
>15|.|TRBV20-1|.|TRBJ1-5
TGCAGTGCCAACAGCTTGACAGGCCCAAGACAGCCCCAGCATTTT
CSANSLTGPRQPQHF
>19|.|TRBV12-3/TRBV12-4|.|TRBJ2-7
TGTGCCAGCAGTTTCCTTTGGCCACGAGGAAGTATTAAACCCTACGAGCAGTACTTC
CASSFLWPRGSIKPYEQYF
>16|.|TRBV7-2|.|TRBJ1-1
TGTGCCAGCAGTTTAGGACCCGAACAGCGGGGCGCTGAAGCTTTCTTT
CASSLGPEQRGAEAFF
>14|.|TRBV20-1|.|TRBJ1-2
TGCGGTGCATCCGGACGGGGGGGGGACTATGGCTACACCTTC
CGASGRGGDYGYTF
>14|.|TRBV9|TRBD1|TRBJ2-3
TGTGCCAGCAGCATTACAGGGGGGACAGATACGCAGTATTTT
CASSITGGTDTQYF
>14|medium-sized|TRBV19|TRBD1|TRBJ1-2
TGTGCCAGTAGTTCGGACAGGGGGCTGGATGGCTACACCTTC
CASSSDRGLDGYTF
>16|many|TRBV7-9|.|TRBJ1-1
TGTGCCAGCAGCTTAGGTACAGGGAGGATGAACACTGAAGCTTTCTTT
CASSLGTGRMNTEAFF